This record looks at one TCR beta chain sequence and its context. The same CDR3 is also encoded by other DNA sequences in this sample. The data are from a study of cytomegalovirus exposure and HLA in healthy donors. PCR primers comprised 60 Vbeta and 13 Jbeta primers. Sequenced by immunoSEQ multiplex PCR; TCRdb stores in-frame clones only, minus some. The sample has over 100,000 clones, approximately 82% seen once; the top ten hold 1.4% to 1.5%. Germline V gene data show CDR1 as MDHEN and CDR2 as SYDVKM. This CDR3 region has 14 residues. V gave up 2 bases and J gave up 3 bases; unmatched junction bases: 3.

Material: PBMCs. The chain combines TRBV28 with TRBJ2-7, with TRBD1 matching over 8 bases. The sequence was obtained from a female donor in good health and CMV-seronegative. In DNA, the CDR3 is TGTGCCAGCAGTTTAAACAGGGGGATCTACGAGCAGTACTTC. This sequence encodes CASSLNRGIYEQYF.